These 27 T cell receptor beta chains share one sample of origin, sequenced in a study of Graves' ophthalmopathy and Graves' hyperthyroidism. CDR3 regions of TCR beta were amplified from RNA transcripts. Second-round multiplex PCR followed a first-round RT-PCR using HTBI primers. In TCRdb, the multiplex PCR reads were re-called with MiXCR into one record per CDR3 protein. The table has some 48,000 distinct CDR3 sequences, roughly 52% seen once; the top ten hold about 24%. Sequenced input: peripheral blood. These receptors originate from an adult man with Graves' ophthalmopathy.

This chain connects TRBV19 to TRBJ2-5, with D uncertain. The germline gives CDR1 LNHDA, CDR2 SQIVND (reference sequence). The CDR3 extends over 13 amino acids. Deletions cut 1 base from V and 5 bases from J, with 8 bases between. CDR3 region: CASSIAGRETQYF. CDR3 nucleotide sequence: TGTGCCAGTAGTATAGCGGGTCGGGAGACCCAGTACTTC.

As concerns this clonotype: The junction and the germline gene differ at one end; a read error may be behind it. The CDR3 nucleotides are TGCAGTGCTAGAGAGGAGCGGGACCTCTCCTACGAGCGGTACTTC. It codes for CSAREERDLSYERYF. The gene calls are TRBV20-1 and TRBJ2-7; TRBD2 matches 7 bases. Germline V CDR1 and CDR2: DFQATT, SNEGSKA (reference sequence). The CDR3 runs to 15 residues.

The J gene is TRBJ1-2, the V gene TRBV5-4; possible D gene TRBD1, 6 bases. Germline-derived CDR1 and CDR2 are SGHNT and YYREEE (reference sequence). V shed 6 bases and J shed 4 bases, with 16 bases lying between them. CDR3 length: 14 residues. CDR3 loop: CASTDSGVSYGYTF. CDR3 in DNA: TGTGCCAGCACCGACTCAGGGGTCAGCTATGGCTACACCTTC.

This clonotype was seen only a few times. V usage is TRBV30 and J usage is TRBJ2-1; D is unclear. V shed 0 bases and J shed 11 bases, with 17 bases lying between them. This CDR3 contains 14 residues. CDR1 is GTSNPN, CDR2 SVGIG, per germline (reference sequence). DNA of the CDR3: TGTGCCTGGAGTGTAATAGGCCGGACGATAAAGCAGTTCTTC. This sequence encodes CAWSVIGRTIKQFF. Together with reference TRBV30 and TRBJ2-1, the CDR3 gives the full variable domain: SQTIHQWPATLVQPVGSPLSLECTVEGTSNPNLYWYRQAAGRGLQLLFYSVGIGQISSEVPQNLSASRPQDRQFILSSKKLLLSDSGFYLCAWSVIGRTIKQFFGPGTRLTVL.

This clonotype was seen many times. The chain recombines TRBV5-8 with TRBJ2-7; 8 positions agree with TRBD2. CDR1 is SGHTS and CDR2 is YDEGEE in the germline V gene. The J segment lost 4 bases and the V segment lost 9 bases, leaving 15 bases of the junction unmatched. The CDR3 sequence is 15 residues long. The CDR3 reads CATPVSGGRFYEQYF. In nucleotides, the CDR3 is TGTGCCACCCCAGTCTCGGGGGGGCGTTTTTACGAGCAGTACTTC.

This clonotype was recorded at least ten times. This CDR3 reads CASSWARETQYF. Written as DNA, the CDR3 is TGTGCCAGCAGTTGGGCCCGAGAGACCCAGTACTTC. This chain joins TRBV6-6 and TRBJ2-5; D is unclear. The CDR3 spans 12 residues. In germline, CDR1 is MNHNY, CDR2 SVGAGI (reference sequence). With 4 bases removed from V and 4 bases from J, the gap between germline ends came to 7 bases.

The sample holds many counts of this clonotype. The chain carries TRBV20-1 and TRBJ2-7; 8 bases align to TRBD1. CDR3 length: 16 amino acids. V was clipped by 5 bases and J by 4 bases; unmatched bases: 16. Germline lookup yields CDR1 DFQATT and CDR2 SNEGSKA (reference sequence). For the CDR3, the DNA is TGCAGTGCTGCCGGGACAGGCCCGATTCGCGGATACGAGCAGTACTTC. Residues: CSAAGTGPIRGYEQYF.

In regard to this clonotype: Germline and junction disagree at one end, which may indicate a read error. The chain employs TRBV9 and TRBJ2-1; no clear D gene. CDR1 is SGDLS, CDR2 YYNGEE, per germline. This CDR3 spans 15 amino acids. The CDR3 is CASSVRAISYKEQFF. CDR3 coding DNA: TGTGCCAGCAGCGTACGAGCAATATCCTACAAAGAGCAGTTCTTC.

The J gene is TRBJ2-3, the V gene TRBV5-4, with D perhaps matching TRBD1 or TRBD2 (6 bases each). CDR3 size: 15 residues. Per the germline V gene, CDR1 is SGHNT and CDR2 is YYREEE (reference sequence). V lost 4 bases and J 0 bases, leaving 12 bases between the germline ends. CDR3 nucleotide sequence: TGTGCCAGCAGCGGGGGGCCGCCTAGCACAGATACGCAGTATTTT. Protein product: CASSGGPPSTDTQYF.

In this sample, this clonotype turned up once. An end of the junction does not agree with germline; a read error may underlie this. The CDR3 DNA is TGTGCCGGCAGCCAAGATCCTCACAGGGGGCGTAATCAGCCCCAGCGTTTT. Its translation is CAGSQDPHRGRNQPQRF. The chain uses TRBV7-3 and TRBJ1-5; the match to TRBD1 covers 9 bases. From germline, CDR1 is SGHTA and CDR2 FQGTGA. The CDR3 spans 17 residues.

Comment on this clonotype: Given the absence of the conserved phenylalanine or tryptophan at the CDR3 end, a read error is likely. CDR3 sequence reads: CASSLRSSLNTGELFS. The CDR3 bases are TGTGCCAGCAGCTTAAGGAGCAGCTTGAACACAGGGGAGCTGTTTTCT. The chain carries TRBV7-2 and TRBJ2-2; D ambiguous. The germline CDR1 and CDR2 sequences are SGHTA and FQGNSA. The CDR3 runs to 16 residues.

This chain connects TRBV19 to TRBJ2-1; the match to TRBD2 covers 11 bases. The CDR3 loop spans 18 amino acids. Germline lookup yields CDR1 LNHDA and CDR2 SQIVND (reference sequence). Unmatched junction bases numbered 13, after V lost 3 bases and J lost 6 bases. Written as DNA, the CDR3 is TGTGCCAGTAGTATGCGTGGCGGGCTAGCGGGAGGTGTCAATGAGCAGTTCTTC. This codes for CASSMRGGLAGGVNEQFF.

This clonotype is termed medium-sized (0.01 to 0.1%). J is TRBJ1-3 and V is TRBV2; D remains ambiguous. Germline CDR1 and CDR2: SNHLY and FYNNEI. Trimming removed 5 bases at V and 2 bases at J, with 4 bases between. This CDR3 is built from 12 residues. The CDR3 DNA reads TGTGCCAGCAGTCGGACTGGAAACACCATATATTTT. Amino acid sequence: CASSRTGNTIYF.

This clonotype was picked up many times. The CDR3 DNA follows: TGCAGTGCTAGAGATAGAAGGGATAGCAATCAGCCCCAGCATTTT. Protein sequence: CSARDRRDSNQPQHF. The chain employs TRBV20-1 and TRBJ1-5; D is ambiguous. V dropped 0 bases and J dropped 0 bases, with 9 bases sitting between them. The length of the CDR3 is 15 residues. Per germline, CDR1 DFQATT and CDR2 SNEGSKA (reference sequence).

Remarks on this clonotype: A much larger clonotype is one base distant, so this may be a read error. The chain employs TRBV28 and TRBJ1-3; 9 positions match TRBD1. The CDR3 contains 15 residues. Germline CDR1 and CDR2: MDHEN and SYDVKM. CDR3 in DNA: TGTGCCAGCAGCCTCCCGGGACAGGGTCGAAACACCACATATTTT. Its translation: CASSLPGQGRNTTYF.

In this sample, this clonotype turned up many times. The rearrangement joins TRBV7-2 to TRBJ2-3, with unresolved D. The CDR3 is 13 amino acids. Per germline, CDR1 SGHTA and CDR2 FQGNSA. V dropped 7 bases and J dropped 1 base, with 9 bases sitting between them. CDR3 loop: CASTFSGTDTQYF. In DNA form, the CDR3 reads TGTGCCAGCACCTTCAGTGGCACAGATACGCAGTATTTT.

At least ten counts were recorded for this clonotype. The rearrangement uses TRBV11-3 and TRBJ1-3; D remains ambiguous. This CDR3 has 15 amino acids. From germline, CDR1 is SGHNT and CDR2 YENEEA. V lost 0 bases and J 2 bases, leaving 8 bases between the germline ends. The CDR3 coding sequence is TGTGCCAGCAGCTTAGAGGGATCTCCTGGAAACACCATATATTTT. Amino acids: CASSLEGSPGNTIYF.

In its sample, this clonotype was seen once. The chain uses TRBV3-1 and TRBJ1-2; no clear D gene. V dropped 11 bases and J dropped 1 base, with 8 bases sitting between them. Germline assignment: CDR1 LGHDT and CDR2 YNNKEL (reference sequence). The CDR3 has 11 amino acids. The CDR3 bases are TGTGCCGTACAGTTTAACTATGGCTACACCTTC. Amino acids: CAVQFNYGYTF.

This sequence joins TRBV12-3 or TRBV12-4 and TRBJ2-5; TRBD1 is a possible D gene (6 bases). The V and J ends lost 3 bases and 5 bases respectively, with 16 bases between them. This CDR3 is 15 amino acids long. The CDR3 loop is CASSLLGRGSETQYF. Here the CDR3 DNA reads TGTGCCAGCAGTTTGCTGGGCAGGGGTTCGGAGACCCAGTACTTC.

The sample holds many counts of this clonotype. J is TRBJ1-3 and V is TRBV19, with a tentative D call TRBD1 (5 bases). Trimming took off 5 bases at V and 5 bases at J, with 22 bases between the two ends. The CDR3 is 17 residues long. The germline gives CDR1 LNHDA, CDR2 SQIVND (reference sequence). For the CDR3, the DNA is TGTGCCAGTAGTTTTCGGGTAAAAGGGACGGACCGAAACACCATATATTTT. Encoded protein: CASSFRVKGTDRNTIYF.

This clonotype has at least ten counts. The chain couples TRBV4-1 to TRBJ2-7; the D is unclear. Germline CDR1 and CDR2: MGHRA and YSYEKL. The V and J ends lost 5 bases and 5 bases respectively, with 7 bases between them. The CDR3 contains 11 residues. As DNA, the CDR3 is TGCGCCAGCAGCGAGAGAAACGAGCAGTACTTC. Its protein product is CASSERNEQYF.

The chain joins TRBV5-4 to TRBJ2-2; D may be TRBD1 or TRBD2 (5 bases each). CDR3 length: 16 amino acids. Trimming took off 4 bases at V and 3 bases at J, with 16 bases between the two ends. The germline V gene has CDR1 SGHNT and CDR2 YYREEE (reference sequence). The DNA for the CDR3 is TGTGCCAGCAGCCGGGGCTCGCTGAGGGACACCGGGGAGCTGTTTTTT. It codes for CASSRGSLRDTGELFF.

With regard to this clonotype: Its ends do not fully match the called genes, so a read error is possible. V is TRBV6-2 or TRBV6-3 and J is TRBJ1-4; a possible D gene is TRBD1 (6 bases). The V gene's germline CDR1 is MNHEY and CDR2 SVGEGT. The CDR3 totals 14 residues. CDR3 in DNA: TGTGTCAGCAGTCCGGGACAAGCTAATGAAAAACTGTTTTTT. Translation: CVSSPGQANEKLFF.

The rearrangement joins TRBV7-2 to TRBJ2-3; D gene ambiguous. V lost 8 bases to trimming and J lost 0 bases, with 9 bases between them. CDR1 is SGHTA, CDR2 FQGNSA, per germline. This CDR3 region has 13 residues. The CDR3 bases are TGTGCCAGCTCCTGGTTTAGCACAGATACGCAGTATTTT. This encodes CASSWFSTDTQYF. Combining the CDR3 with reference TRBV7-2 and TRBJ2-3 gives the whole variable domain GAGVSQSPSNKVTEKGKDVELRCDPISGHTALYWYRQSLGQGLEFLIYFQGNSAPDKSGLPSDRFSAERTGGSVSTLTIQRTQQEDSAVYLCASSWFSTDTQYFGPGTRLTVL.

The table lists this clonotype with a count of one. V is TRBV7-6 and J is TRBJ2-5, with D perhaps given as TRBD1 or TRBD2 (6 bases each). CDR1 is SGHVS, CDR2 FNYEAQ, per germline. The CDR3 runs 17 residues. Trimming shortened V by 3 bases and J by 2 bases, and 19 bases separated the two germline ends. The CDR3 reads CASSLGVQGRIQETQYF. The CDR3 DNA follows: TGTGCCAGCAGCTTGGGGGTTCAGGGGAGGATTCAAGAGACCCAGTACTTC.

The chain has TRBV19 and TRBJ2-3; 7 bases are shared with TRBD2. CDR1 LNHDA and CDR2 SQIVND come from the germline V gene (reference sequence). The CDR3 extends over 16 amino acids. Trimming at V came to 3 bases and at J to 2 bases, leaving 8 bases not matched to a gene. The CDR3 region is CASSMTAGRTTDTQYF. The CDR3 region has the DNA TGTGCCAGTAGTATGACAGCGGGAAGGACCACAGATACGCAGTATTTT.

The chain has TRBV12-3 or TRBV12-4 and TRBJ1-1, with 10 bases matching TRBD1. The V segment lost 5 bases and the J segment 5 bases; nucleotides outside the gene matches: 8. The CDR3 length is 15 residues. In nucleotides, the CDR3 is TGTGCCAGCAGTCCGACAGGGGGCCTGGGGACTGAAGCTTTCTTT. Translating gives CASSPTGGLGTEAFF.